The 10 T cell receptor beta chains presented below share a single source sample, sequenced in a study of PD-1 blockade in mismatch repair-deficient tumors. The method was immunoSEQ multiplex PCR; TCRdb's version includes in-frame clones alone and lacks a portion of them. Counted here are under 75,000 clones, around 88% occurring once; the ten biggest clones make up approximately 15%. The sample consisted of peripheral blood, taken 52 weeks after starting pembrolizumab. The receptors originated from an adult with mismatch repair-deficient cancer.

This chain connects TRBV5-1 to TRBJ2-3, with D perhaps TRBD2 (6 bases). V lost 4 bases to trimming and J lost 1 base, with 13 bases between them. The CDR3 spans 15 residues. Germline V gene lookup returns CDR1 SGHRS and CDR2 YFSETQ. The CDR3 is CASSRREVGTDTQYF. The CDR3 coding sequence is TGCGCCAGCAGCAGGAGGGAGGTGGGCACAGATACGCAGTATTTT.

This clone was detected only a few times. V is TRBV10-2 and J is TRBJ2-7, with D perhaps TRBD2 (5 bases). This CDR3 comprises 14 residues. Per the germline V gene, CDR1 is WSHSY and CDR2 is SAAADI. Deletions cut 0 bases from V and 3 bases from J, with 9 bases between. As DNA, the CDR3 is TGCGCCAGCAGTGAGTCCGGACTTATCTACGAGCAGTACTTC. Translating gives CASSESGLIYEQYF.

DNA of the CDR3: TGTGCCAGCAGCTCTCGGACCCTCTTTACCTACAATGAGCAGTTCTTC. This gives the protein CASSSRTLFTYNEQFF. This chain uses TRBV7-9 with TRBJ2-1, with D unresolved. Germline-derived CDR1 and CDR2 are SEHNR and FQNEAQ (reference sequence). This CDR3 region has 16 residues. The germline V and J ends were trimmed by 4 bases and 2 bases, with 15 bases remaining between them.

In this sample, this clone turned up once. The chain joins TRBV28 to TRBJ1-2; D gene uncertain. The germline V gene has CDR1 MDHEN and CDR2 SYDVKM. Trimming took off 3 bases at V and 4 bases at J, with 9 bases between the two ends. CDR3 size: 13 residues. CDR3 in amino acids: CASSFSDGYGYTF. The CDR3 DNA reads as TGTGCCAGCAGTTTTTCAGATGGCTATGGCTACACCTTC.

The DNA for the CDR3 is TGTGCCAGCAGCCTGGCCCTTGACTACGAGCAGTACTTC. The encoded protein is CASSLALDYEQYF. The gene calls are TRBV7-9 and TRBJ2-7; D uncertain. Germline V gives CDR1 SEHNR, CDR2 FQNEAQ (reference sequence). The CDR3 has 13 amino acids. V was trimmed by 5 bases and J by 3 bases, leaving 11 bases between them. Based on the CDR3 plus reference TRBV7-9 and TRBJ2-7, the full variable domain is DTGVSQNPRHKITKRGQNVTFRCDPISEHNRLYWYRQTLGQGPEFLTYFQNEAQLEKSRLLSDRFSAERPKGSFSTLEIQRTEQGDSAMYLCASSLALDYEQYFGPGTRLTVT.

This clone was recorded once. The rearrangement links TRBV4-3 to TRBJ2-7; 10 bases align to TRBD2. V shed 3 bases, J shed 2 bases, and the junction held 4 bases outside the gene matches. Germline CDR1 is LGHNA and CDR2 is YSLEER. The CDR3 is made up of 15 amino acids. The CDR3 sequence: CASSHLAGGTYEQYF. Written as DNA, the CDR3 is TGCGCCAGCAGCCACTTAGCGGGAGGCACCTACGAGCAGTACTTC.

This rearrangement joins TRBV4-2 to TRBJ2-7, with 10 bases lining up with TRBD1. V trimming: 0 bases; J trimming: 5 bases; junction bases outside the gene matches: 7. The germline CDR1 and CDR2 sequences are LGHNA and YNFKEQ. This CDR3 has 16 amino acids. CDR3 coding DNA: TGTGCCAGCAGCCAAGAGACGGGGACAGGGGTGGACGAGCAGTACTTC. It encodes CASSQETGTGVDEQYF.

This clone was counted a few times. The chain uses TRBV10-3 and TRBJ2-7; no clear D. V was trimmed by 8 bases and J by 10 bases, leaving 21 bases between them. The CDR3 totals 13 residues. Looked up from germline, CDR1 is ENHRY and CDR2 is SYGVKD. CDR3 protein: CAISVEDTTVQYF. CDR3 nucleotide sequence: TGTGCCATCTCCGTCGAGGATACGACTGTACAGTACTTC.

The J gene is TRBJ1-5, the V gene TRBV19; TRBD1 aligns across 7 bases. The CDR3 sequence is 17 residues long. Germline V CDR1 and CDR2: LNHDA, SQIVND (reference sequence). V lost 0 bases to trimming and J lost 9 bases; unmatched junction nucleotides: 14. CDR3 bases: TGTGCCAGTAGTATAGACAAGACAGGGCTACCGACTCCGCCCCAGCATTTT. Its protein product is CASSIDKTGLPTPPQHF.

CDR3 nucleotide sequence: TGTGCCAGCAGCGTAGGGCAGGGGGGTTACGAGCAGTACTTC. This codes for CASSVGQGGYEQYF. The chain carries TRBV9 and TRBJ2-7; D possibly corresponds to TRBD1 (7 bases). Germline V gene sequence: CDR1 SGDLS, CDR2 YYNGEE. V was shortened by 0 bases and J by 4 bases, with 11 bases between the two germline ends. The CDR3 totals 14 residues.